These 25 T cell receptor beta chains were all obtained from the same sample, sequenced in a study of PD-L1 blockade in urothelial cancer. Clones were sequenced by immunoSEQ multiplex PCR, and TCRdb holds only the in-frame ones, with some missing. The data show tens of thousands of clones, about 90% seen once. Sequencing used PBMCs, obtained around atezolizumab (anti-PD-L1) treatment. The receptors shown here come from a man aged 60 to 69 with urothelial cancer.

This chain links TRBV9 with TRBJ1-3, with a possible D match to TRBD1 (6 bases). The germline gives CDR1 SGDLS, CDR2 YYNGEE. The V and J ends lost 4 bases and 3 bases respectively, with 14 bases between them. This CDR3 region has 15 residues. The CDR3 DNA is TGTGCCAGCAGCCCAGGAGGACAGAATGGAAACACCATATATTTT. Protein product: CASSPGGQNGNTIYF.

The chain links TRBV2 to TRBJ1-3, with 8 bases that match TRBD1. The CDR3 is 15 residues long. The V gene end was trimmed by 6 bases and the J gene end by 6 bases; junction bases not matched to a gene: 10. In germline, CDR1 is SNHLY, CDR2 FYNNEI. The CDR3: CASSRPGQAVNTIYF. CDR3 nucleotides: TGTGCCAGCAGCCGACCGGGACAGGCTGTAAACACCATATATTTT.

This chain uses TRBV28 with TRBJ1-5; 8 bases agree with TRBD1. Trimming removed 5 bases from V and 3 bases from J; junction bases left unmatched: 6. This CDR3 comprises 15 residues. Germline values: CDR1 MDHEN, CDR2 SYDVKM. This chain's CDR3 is CASSIPGQVNQPQHF. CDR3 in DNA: TGTGCCAGCAGTATTCCGGGACAGGTCAATCAGCCCCAGCATTTT.

The CDR3 DNA sequence: TGTGCCAGCAGTTTACGAGGGAGAAGCAATCAGCCCCAGCATTTT. This codes for CASSLRGRSNQPQHF. This sequence joins TRBV28 and TRBJ1-5, with unresolved D. The V and J ends lost 2 bases and 1 base respectively, with 9 bases between them. The CDR3 consists of 15 residues. Germline V lookup: CDR1 MDHEN, CDR2 SYDVKM.

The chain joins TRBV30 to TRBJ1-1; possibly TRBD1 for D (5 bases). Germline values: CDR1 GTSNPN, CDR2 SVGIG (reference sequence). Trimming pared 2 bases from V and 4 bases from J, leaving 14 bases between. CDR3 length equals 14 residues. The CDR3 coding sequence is TGTGCCTGGAGTAGGCAGGGCGGGGGCACTGAAGCTTTCTTT. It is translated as CAWSRQGGGTEAFF.

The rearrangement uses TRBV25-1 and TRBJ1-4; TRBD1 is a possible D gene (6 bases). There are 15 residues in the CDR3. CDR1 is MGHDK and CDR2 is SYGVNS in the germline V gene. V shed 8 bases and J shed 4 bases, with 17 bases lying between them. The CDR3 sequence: CASRGAGARNEKLFF. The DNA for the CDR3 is TGTGCCAGCCGAGGAGCGGGGGCCCGTAATGAAAAACTGTTTTTT.

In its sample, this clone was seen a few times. CDR3 sequence (DNA): TGTGCCAGCACGCCGCAGGGTGCCAGCAATCAGCCCCAGCATTTT. This sequence encodes CASTPQGASNQPQHF. The chain carries TRBV7-2 and TRBJ1-5, with D possibly matching TRBD1 (5 bases). CDR3 length: 15 amino acids. The germline CDR1 and CDR2 sequences are SGHTA and FQGNSA. V lost 7 bases and J lost 1, with 14 bases in between.

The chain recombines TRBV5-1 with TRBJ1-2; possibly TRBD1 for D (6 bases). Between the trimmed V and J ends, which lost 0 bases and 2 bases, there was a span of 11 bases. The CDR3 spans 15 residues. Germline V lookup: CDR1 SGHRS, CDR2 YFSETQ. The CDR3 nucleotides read TGCGCCAGCAGCTTGGAAATTGACAGGAACTATGGCTACACCTTC. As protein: CASSLEIDRNYGYTF.

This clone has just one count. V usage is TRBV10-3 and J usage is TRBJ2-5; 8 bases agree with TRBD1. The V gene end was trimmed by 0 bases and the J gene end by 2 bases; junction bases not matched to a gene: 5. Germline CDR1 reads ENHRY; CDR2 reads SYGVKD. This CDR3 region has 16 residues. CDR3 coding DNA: TGTGCCATCAGTGAGTCATTGACAGGGGCACAAGAGACCCAGTACTTC. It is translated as CAISESLTGAQETQYF.

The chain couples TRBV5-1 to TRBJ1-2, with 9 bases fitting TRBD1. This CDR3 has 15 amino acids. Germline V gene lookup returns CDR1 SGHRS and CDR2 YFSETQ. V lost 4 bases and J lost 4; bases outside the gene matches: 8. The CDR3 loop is CASSQSPGQGYGYTF. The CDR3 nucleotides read TGCGCCAGCAGCCAATCTCCGGGACAGGGCTATGGCTACACCTTC.

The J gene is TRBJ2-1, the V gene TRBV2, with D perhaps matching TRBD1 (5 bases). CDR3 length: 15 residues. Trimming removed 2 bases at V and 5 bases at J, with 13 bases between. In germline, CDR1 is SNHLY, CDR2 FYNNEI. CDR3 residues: CASSESSTANNEQFF. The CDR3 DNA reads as TGTGCCAGCAGTGAAAGCTCGACAGCCAACAATGAGCAGTTCTTC.

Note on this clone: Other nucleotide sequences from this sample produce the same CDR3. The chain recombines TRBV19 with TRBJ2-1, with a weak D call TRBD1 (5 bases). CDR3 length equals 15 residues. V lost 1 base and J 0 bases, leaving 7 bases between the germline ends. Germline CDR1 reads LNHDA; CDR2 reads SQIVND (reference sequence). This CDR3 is CASSIGQGSYNEQFF. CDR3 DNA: TGTGCCAGTAGTATAGGTCAGGGCTCCTACAATGAGCAGTTCTTC.

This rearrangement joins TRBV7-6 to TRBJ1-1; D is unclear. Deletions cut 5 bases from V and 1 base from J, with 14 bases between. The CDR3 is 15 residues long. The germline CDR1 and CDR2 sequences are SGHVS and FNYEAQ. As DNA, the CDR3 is TGTGCCAGCAGCCCTAGTGAGGGTTCGAACACTGAAGCTTTCTTT. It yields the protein CASSPSEGSNTEAFF.

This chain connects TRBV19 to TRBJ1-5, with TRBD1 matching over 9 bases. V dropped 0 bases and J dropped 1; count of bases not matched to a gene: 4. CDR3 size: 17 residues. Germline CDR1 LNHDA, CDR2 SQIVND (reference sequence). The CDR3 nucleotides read TGTGCCAGTAGTATAGATCCGACAGGGGGAAGCAATCAGCCCCAGCATTTT. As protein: CASSIDPTGGSNQPQHF.

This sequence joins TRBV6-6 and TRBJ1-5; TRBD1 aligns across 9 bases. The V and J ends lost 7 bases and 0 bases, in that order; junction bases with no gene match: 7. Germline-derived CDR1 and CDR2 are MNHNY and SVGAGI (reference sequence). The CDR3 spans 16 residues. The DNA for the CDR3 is TGTGCCAGCACCAGAGGGACAGGGAATAGCAATCAGCCCCAGCATTTT. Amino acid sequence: CASTRGTGNSNQPQHF.

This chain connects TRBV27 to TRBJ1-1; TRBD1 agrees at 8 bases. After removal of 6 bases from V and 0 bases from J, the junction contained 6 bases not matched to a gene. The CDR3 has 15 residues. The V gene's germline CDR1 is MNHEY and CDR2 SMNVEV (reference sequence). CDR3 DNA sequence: TGTGCCAGCAGCCCATTGACAGGGGTGAACACTGAAGCTTTCTTT. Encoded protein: CASSPLTGVNTEAFF.

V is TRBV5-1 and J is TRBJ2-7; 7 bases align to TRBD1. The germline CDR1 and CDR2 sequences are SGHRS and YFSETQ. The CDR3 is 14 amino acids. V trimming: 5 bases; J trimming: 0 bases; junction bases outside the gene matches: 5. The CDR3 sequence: CASSIRDSSYEQYF. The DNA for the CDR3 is TGCGCCAGCAGTATCCGGGACAGCTCCTACGAGCAGTACTTC.

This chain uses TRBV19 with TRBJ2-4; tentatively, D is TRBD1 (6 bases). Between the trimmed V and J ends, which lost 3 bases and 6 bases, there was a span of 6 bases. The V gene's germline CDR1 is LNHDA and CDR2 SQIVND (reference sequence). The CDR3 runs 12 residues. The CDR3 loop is CASSMDRNIQYF. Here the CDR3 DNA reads TGTGCCAGTAGTATGGACAGAAACATTCAGTACTTC.

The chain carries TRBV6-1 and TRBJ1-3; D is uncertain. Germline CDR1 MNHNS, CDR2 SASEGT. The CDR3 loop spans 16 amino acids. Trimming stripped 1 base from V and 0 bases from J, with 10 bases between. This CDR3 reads CASSEGGATSGNTIYF. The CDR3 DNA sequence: TGTGCCAGCAGTGAAGGCGGAGCCACCTCTGGAAACACCATATATTTT.

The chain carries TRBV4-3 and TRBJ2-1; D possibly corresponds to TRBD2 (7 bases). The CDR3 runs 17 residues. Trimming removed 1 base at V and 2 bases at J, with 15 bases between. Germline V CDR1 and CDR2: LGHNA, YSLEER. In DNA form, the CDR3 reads TGCGCCAGCAGCCAAGGAGTGGCGGGGGCCACCTACAATGAGCAGTTCTTC. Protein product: CASSQGVAGATYNEQFF.

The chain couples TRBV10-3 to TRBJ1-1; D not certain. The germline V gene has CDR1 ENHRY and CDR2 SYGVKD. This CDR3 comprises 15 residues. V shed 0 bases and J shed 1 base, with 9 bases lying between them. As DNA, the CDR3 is TGTGCCATCAGTGAGTCACCGGGGAAGAACACTGAAGCTTTCTTT. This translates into CAISESPGKNTEAFF.

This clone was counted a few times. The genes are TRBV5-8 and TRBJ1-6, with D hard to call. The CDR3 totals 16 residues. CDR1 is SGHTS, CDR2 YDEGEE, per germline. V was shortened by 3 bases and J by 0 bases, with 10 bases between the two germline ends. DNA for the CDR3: TGTGCCAGCAGCTCAAGACTTAGCTCCTATAATTCACCCCTCCACTTT. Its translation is CASSSRLSSYNSPLHF.

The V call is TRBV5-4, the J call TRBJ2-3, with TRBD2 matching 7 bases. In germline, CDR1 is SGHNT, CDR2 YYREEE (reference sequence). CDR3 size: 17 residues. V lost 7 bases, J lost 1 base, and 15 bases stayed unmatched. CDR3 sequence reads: CASFQRGEMLGTDTQYF. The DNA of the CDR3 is TGTGCCAGCTTCCAGCGGGGTGAGATGTTGGGCACAGATACGCAGTATTTT.

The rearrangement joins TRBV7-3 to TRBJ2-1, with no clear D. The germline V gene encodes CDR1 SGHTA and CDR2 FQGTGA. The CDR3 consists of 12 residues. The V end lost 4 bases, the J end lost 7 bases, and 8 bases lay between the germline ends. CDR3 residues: CASSSSPNEQFF. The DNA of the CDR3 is TGTGCCAGCAGCTCAAGCCCAAATGAGCAGTTCTTC.

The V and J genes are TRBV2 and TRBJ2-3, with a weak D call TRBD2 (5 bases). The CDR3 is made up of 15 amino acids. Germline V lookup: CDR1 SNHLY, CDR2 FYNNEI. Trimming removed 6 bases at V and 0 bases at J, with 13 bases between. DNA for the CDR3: TGTGCCAGCAGAGGTGATCGGACTAGCACAGATACGCAGTATTTT. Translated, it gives CASRGDRTSTDTQYF.